Below, one T cell receptor beta chain is given with its context. The sample is drawn from a study of blood T cell repertoires in COVID-19. The repertoire was sequenced with immunoSEQ multiplex PCR; TCRdb's copy has only in-frame clones and lacks some. Here the sample spans under 200,000 clones, over 75% being singletons. Germline V gives CDR1 LGHDT, CDR2 YNNKEL (reference sequence). The CDR3 spans 14 residues. Trimming took 1 base from V and 4 from J; bases not matched to a gene: 2. This chain joins TRBV3-1 (or the pseudogene TRBV3-2) and TRBJ2-3; 7 bases are shared with TRBD2. The TCR comes from a man aged 60 to 69 who had recovered from COVID-19. Sequencing used peripheral blood. The CDR3 reads CASSQGGGSDTQYF. Written as DNA, the CDR3 is TGTGCCAGCAGCCAAGGGGGGGGGTCAGATACGCAGTATTTT.